Sequencing of this T cell receptor (beta chain) was carried out in a study of shared clonotypes between healthy human individuals. The authors ran the assay at deep level. Genomic DNA of every subset was divided equally among multiple immunoSEQ plates. In the sorted-subset replicate PCRs, 150 to 200 ng DNA, roughly 30,000 T cell genomes, was used. As processed by the authors: In the immunoSEQ data, sequences were junction-only and lacked quality scores, so filtering differed. Only in-frame clones appear in the TCRdb table, and some are missing; sequencing was by immunoSEQ multiplex PCR. The V and J calls and clone size are taken from that table; D and trimming were inferred from the DNA. Of about 580,000 clones listed, more than 95% are singletons. Trimming cost V 10 bases and J 2 bases, with 17 bases left between them. CDR3 size: 14 residues. Germline CDR1 and CDR2: ENHRY and SYGVKD. CD8 cells regarded as naive lacked CD45RO, were positively chosen for CCR7, and omitted terminally differentiated effector memory CD45RA+ cells.

Sample: naive CD8+ T cells sorted from blood. The clonotype comes from a young man in good health. J is TRBJ1-1 and V is TRBV10-3; D uncertain. CDR3 loop: CATRTPAANTEAFF. The DNA for the CDR3 is TGTGCCACTCGTACCCCGGCGGCTAACACTGAAGCTTTCTTT.